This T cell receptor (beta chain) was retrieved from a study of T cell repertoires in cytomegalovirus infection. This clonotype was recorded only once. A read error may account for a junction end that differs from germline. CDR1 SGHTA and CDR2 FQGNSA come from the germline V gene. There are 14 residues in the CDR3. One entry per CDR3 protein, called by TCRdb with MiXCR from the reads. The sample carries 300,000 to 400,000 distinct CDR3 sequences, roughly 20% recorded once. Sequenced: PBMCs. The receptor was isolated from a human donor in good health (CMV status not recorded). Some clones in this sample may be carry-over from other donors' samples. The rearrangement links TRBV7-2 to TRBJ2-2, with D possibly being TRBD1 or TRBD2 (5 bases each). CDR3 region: CASSNPTGAGELYF. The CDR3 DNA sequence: TGTGCCAGCAGCAACCCCACTGGGGCCGGGGAGCTGTATTTT.